This T cell receptor beta chain was recorded in a study of Ad26.COV2.S vaccination and SARS-CoV-2 variants. Germline V gene sequence: CDR1 SGHTA, CDR2 FQGNSA. Trimming cost V 5 bases and J 0 bases, with 7 bases left between them. The CDR3 contains 13 residues. Sequenced by immunoSEQ multiplex PCR; TCRdb stores in-frame clones only, minus some. The table records hundreds of thousands of clones, roughly 90% of them present only once. As to treatment: about 20 received Ad26.COV2.S at low or high dose, single or two shots; 5 received placebo; per-sample allocation not given. Vaccine and placebo recipients were sampled on day 63 after the first injection. An adult aged 18-55 years in Boston served as the donor.

The chain recombines TRBV7-2 with TRBJ1-2; no reliable D call. The sample consisted of peripheral blood, taken in a trial of Ad26.COV2.S vaccine versus placebo. The TCR originated in a person between 18 and 60 years old who received the Ad26.COV2.S COVID-19 vaccine or a placebo. CDR3 nucleotides: TGTGCCAGCAGCGAGATGACTAACTATGGCTACACCTTC. Its translation: CASSEMTNYGYTF.